Included here is one T cell receptor (beta chain) sequence, with context. The source of the sample is a study of shared clonotypes between healthy human individuals. Study information: With ages of 18 to 49, the donors were a couple of women and a few men.

Sequencing used immunoSEQ multiplex PCR; TCRdb keeps in-frame clones, though not all of them. The top ten hold 0.3% of the sample, which has under 600,000 clones, nearly 98% seen once. The junction had 10 bases not matched to a gene; V was cut back by 5 bases and J by 4 bases. Germline CDR1 reads SGHVS; CDR2 reads FQNEAQ. The CDR3 length is 16 residues. CD45RO-negative CD8 cells positively selected for CCR7 made up the naive population, which excluded terminally differentiated effector memory CD45RA+ cells. The source of this sequence is a young man in good health. The sample consisted of naive CD8+ T cells sorted from blood. This chain connects TRBV7-8 to TRBJ2-5, with 10 bases that match TRBD1. Here the CDR3 reads CASSTFLDRGIETQYF. The CDR3 coding sequence is TGTGCCAGCAGCACGTTCCTGGACAGGGGGATAGAGACCCAGTACTTC.